Listed below are T cell receptor beta chains from one sample, sequenced in a study of Graves' ophthalmopathy and Graves' hyperthyroidism. TCRdb processed the multiplex PCR reads anew with MiXCR; each CDR3 protein has one entry. This sample has 600,000 to 700,000 distinct CDR3 sequences, with more than 40% found just once. The sample taken for sequencing was peripheral blood. The receptors come from an adult man with Graves' ophthalmopathy. Each CDR3 is given with its conserved first and last residue. D genes are given only for firm matches. Rows may omit the clone size; those that give it use once, few, many or a size class.

TRBV10-3	TRBJ1-2	TRBD1	many	CASSDEQGAIPGYTF	TGTGCCAGCAGTGACGAACAGGGGGCTATTCCTGGCTACACCTTC
TRBV24-1	TRBJ2-5	-	-	CATSDPQTGGWETQYF	TGTGCCACCAGTGATCCCCAGACTGGCGGCTGGGAGACCCAGTACTTC
TRBV5-1	TRBJ2-3	TRBD1	few	CASSFRGGAGDTQYF	TGCGCCAGCAGCTTCCGAGGGGGCGCTGGAGATACGCAGTATTTT
TRBV9	TRBJ1-5	-	few	CASTYPGDNQPQHF	TGTGCCAGCACCTACCCGGGAGACAATCAGCCCCAGCATTTT
TRBV20-1	TRBJ2-2	-	-	CSARDLGTGELFF	TGCAGTGCTAGAGATTTGGGAACCGGGGAGCTGTTTTTT
TRBV19	TRBJ1-1	-	-	CARHQRAEAFF	TGTGCCAGGCACCAAAGGGCTGAAGCTTTCTTT
TRBV12-3/TRBV12-4	TRBJ2-5	-	few	CASSFFGEETQYF	TGTGCCAGCAGTTTTTTCGGGGAAGAGACCCAGTACTTC
TRBV6-2/TRBV6-3	TRBJ2-1	-	-	CASSLVSGSPYNEQFF	TGTGCCAGCAGCTTAGTATCTGGGAGCCCCTACAATGAGCAGTTCTTC
TRBV15	TRBJ1-1	-	few	CATSRDGDTEAFF	TGTGCCACCAGCAGAGATGGGGACACTGAAGCTTTCTTT
TRBV25-1	TRBJ1-6	TRBD1	medium-sized	CASSGQGASPLHF	TGTGCCAGCAGTGGACAGGGGGCATCACCCCTCCACTTT
TRBV6-1	TRBJ2-5	-	many	CASSEVGETQYF	TGTGCCAGCAGTGAAGTCGGAGAGACCCAGTACTTC
TRBV11-2	TRBJ1-2	-	many	CASNNKNKGWYGYTF	TGTGCCAGCAACAACAAGAACAAGGGATGGTATGGCTACACCTTC
TRBV7-9	TRBJ2-7	TRBD1	-	CASSGLGQGRVGEQYF	TGTGCCAGCAGCGGACTCGGACAGGGTCGAGTCGGCGAGCAGTACTTC
TRBV6-5	TRBJ2-3	-	few	CAISTTRPRGPDTQYF	TGTGCCATCTCAACTACTAGACCCCGGGGACCAGATACGCAGTATTTT
TRBV9	TRBJ1-2	-	many	CASSSSVGHSYGYTF	TGTGCCAGCAGCAGTAGCGTAGGACACAGCTATGGCTACACCTTC
TRBV7-3	TRBJ1-3	TRBD1	-	CASSGGTAQETIYF	TGTGCCAGCAGCGGGGGGACAGCACAAGAGACCATATATTTT
TRBV9	TRBJ2-7	TRBD1	many	CASSVADRGPYEQYF	TGTGCCAGCAGCGTGGCAGACAGGGGGCCCTACGAGCAGTACTTC
TRBV9	TRBJ2-2	TRBD2	-	CASSVSAGGTGELFF	TGTGCCAGCAGCGTATCTGCGGGAGGCACCGGGGAGCTGTTTTTT
TRBV12-3/TRBV12-4	TRBJ2-3	TRBD1	-	CASRQGARDTQYF	TGTGCCAGCAGGCAGGGGGCTAGAGATACGCAGTATTTT
TRBV5-1	TRBJ2-5	TRBD1	-	CASSNSGTGGETQYF	TGCGCCAGCAGCAACTCCGGGACAGGGGGAGAGACCCAGTACTTC
TRBV2	TRBJ2-7	TRBD1	-	CASSLIPGQGLHEQYF	TGTGCCAGCTCACTGATTCCGGGACAGGGATTACACGAGCAGTACTTC
TRBV3-1	TRBJ1-1	-	-	CASTLIPGLAFF	TGTGCCAGCACCCTGATCCCGGGACTAGCTTTCTTT
TRBV7-9	TRBJ1-6	TRBD1	-	CASGGQTSSPLHF	TGTGCCAGTGGGGGACAGACGTCCTCACCCCTCCACTTT
TRBV2	TRBJ2-5	TRBD1	-	CASRAPDRVPQETQYF	TGTGCCAGCAGGGCACCTGACAGGGTACCCCAAGAGACCCAGTACTTC
TRBV7-2	TRBJ2-1	TRBD2	once	CASSLAAGTSLNEQFF	TGTGCCAGCAGCTTAGCGGCCGGGACTAGCCTGAATGAGCAGTTCTTC
TRBV20-1	TRBJ2-7	TRBD2	few	CSARALRGLPSYEQYF	TGCAGTGCTAGAGCTCTAAGGGGACTACCCTCCTACGAGCAGTACTTC
TRBV20-1	TRBJ2-7	TRBD2	-	CSARDDSGRAYEQYF	TGCAGTGCTAGAGATGATAGCGGGAGGGCCTACGAGCAGTACTTC
TRBV6-1	TRBJ2-7	-	many	CASSDSSSYEQYF	TGTGCCAGCAGTGACAGCTCATCCTACGAGCAGTACTTC
TRBV4-1	TRBJ2-5	-	-	CASSQATRLETQYF	TGCGCCAGCAGCCAAGCAACCAGGCTAGAGACCCAGTACTTC
TRBV20-1	TRBJ1-4	TRBD1	-	CSLVTGKDEKLFF	TGCAGCTTGGTGACAGGGAAGGATGAAAAACTGTTTTTT
TRBV7-8	TRBJ2-7	TRBD1	few	CASSFRQGPTSRYEQYF	TGTGCCAGCAGCTTCCGACAGGGTCCCACCTCCAGATACGAGCAGTACTTC
TRBV29-1	TRBJ2-5	TRBD2	-	CSVYTSGETQYF	TGCAGCGTTTACACTAGCGGGGAGACCCAGTACTTC
TRBV20-1	TRBJ2-7	-	few	CSGNAGESSYEQYF	TGCAGTGGAAACGCCGGGGAAAGCTCCTACGAGCAGTACTTC
TRBV10-2	TRBJ1-4	TRBD1	-	CASSPDRDSPLEKLFF	TGTGCCAGCAGCCCCGACCGGGACAGCCCTTTGGAAAAACTGTTTTTT
TRBV7-2	TRBJ1-4	TRBD1	-	CASSPWDRENEKLFF	TGTGCCAGCTCTCCCTGGGACAGGGAAAATGAAAAACTGTTTTTT
TRBV6-5	TRBJ2-7	TRBD2	-	CASSLGSGGGYEQYF	TGTGCCAGCAGTTTAGGATCCGGGGGGGGCTACGAGCAGTACTTC
TRBV29-1	TRBJ1-3	TRBD1	-	CSVEDQEGASGYTIYF	TGCAGCGTTGAAGATCAGGAGGGGGCGAGTGGCTACACCATATATTTT
TRBV12-5	TRBJ2-5	-	-	CASGLFTRDQETQYF	TGTGCTAGTGGTCTCTTCACACGAGATCAAGAGACCCAGTACTTC
TRBV7-9	TRBJ1-2	TRBD1	once	CASRRTGGDYGYTF	TGTGCCAGCAGACGGACAGGGGGCGACTATGGCTACACCTTC
TRBV7-2	TRBJ1-5	-	many	CASSPQSNQPQHF	TGTGCCAGCAGCCCTCAAAGCAATCAGCCCCAGCATTTT
TRBV5-1	TRBJ2-7	-	-	CASRLRGGGSYEQYF	TGCGCCAGCAGGCTCAGGGGGGGTGGCTCCTACGAGCAGTACTTC
TRBV5-1	TRBJ1-1	-	-	CASSPVPQYPNTEAFF	TGCGCCAGCAGCCCAGTCCCGCAGTATCCGAACACTGAAGCTTTCTTT
TRBV6-5	TRBJ1-6	-	many	CASSDGTAVHSDSPLHF	TGTGCCAGCAGTGACGGGACGGCGGTCCACTCGGACTCACCCCTCCACTTT